Presented here are 15 T cell receptor beta chains from one specimen sequenced in a study of cytomegalovirus exposure and HLA in healthy donors. Primers for the PCR totalled 60 Vbeta and 13 Jbeta. TCRdb's copy holds only in-frame clones and misses some; the assay was immunoSEQ multiplex PCR. The sample contains roughly 100,000 clones, around four fifths of which appear only once. The sequenced material came from PBMCs. The receptors were gathered from a woman in her thirties or forties in good health and CMV-seropositive.

V gene TRBV27 combines with J gene TRBJ2-1, with 8 bases fitting TRBD1. Losses at the gene ends were 2 bases for V and 2 bases for J; bases not matched to a gene: 5. The CDR3 loop spans 16 amino acids. CDR1 and CDR2 from the germline V gene are MNHEY and SMNVEV (reference sequence). The CDR3 loop is CASSLRVDRAYNEQFF. In DNA form, the CDR3 reads TGTGCCAGCAGTTTACGGGTGGACAGGGCCTACAATGAGCAGTTCTTC.

The chain combines TRBV5-1 with TRBJ2-7; D gene unclear. Germline CDR1 is SGHRS and CDR2 is YFSETQ. Trimming removed 2 bases at V and 2 bases at J, with 14 bases between. The CDR3 sequence is 15 residues long. CDR3 region: CASSFEASAPYEQYF. CDR3 DNA sequence: TGCGCCAGCAGCTTCGAGGCTTCCGCTCCCTACGAGCAGTACTTC.

The chain is built from TRBV5-1 and TRBJ1-4; TRBD1 might be the D (5 bases). This CDR3 region has 14 residues. V was pared by 0 bases and J by 4 bases, with 7 bases between. The V gene's germline CDR1 is SGHRS and CDR2 YFSETQ. CDR3 sequence: CASSLEGINEKLFF. For the CDR3, the DNA is TGCGCCAGCAGCTTGGAGGGGATTAATGAAAAACTGTTTTTT.

This chain connects TRBV4-2 to TRBJ1-5; D is possibly TRBD1 (6 bases). The CDR3 is 16 residues long. Trimming took off 0 bases at V and 4 bases at J, with 13 bases between the two ends. Germline V lookup: CDR1 LGHNA, CDR2 YNFKEQ. The CDR3 bases are TGTGCCAGCAGCCAAGAAGGGATAGGGGGTAATCAGCCCCAGCATTTT. Translating it yields CASSQEGIGGNQPQHF.

The chain couples TRBV12-2 to TRBJ2-5; the table's D call TRBD1 went unverified against the DNA. TRBV12-2 counts as a pseudogene. The CDR3 covers 15 residues. DNA of the CDR3: TGTGCAAGTCGCTTAGGGGGGACATTTAGCGAGACCCAGTACTTC. The encoded protein is CASRLGGTFSETQYF.

The chain joins TRBV5-1 to TRBJ1-1; 8 bases align to TRBD1. The CDR3 consists of 13 residues. Trimming removed 7 bases from V and 4 bases from J; junction bases left unmatched: 6. Germline CDR1 SGHRS, CDR2 YFSETQ. This CDR3 is CASRDRSGTEAFF. DNA of the CDR3: TGCGCCAGCCGGGACAGGAGTGGCACTGAAGCTTTCTTT. Full variable domain (rest looked up from reference TRBV5-1 and TRBJ1-1): KAGVTQTPRYLIKTRGQQVTLSCSPISGHRSVSWYQQTPGQGLQFLFEYFSETQRNKGNFPGRFSGRQFSNSRSEMNVSTLELGDSALYLCASRDRSGTEAFFGQGTRLTVV.

This clone was counted once. The sample carries other DNA sequences with the same CDR3. This chain joins TRBV6-5 and TRBJ2-5, with 11 bases lining up with TRBD2. CDR1 is MNHEY and CDR2 is SVGAGI in the germline V gene. The CDR3 spans 14 residues. V was pared by 5 bases and J by 1 base, with 0 bases of the junction left unmatched. CDR3 residues: CASSLAGGQETQYF. The CDR3, as DNA: TGTGCCAGCAGTCTAGCGGGGGGCCAAGAGACCCAGTACTTC.

Comment on this clone: Other DNA sequences in the same sample also yield this CDR3. The V gene is TRBV19, the J gene TRBJ2-5, with no clear D. Trimming left V 2 bases short and J 5 bases short, with 9 bases between. The germline CDR1 and CDR2 sequences are LNHDA and SQIVND (reference sequence). The CDR3 runs 13 residues. Written as DNA, the CDR3 is TGTGCCAGTAGTATAAGAGGCCGGGAGACCCAGTACTTC. This sequence encodes CASSIRGRETQYF.

The rearrangement uses TRBV7-9 and TRBJ2-1, with 7 bases identical to TRBD2. This CDR3 is 15 amino acids long. The J segment lost 10 bases and the V segment lost 2 bases, leaving 11 bases of the junction unmatched. Germline CDR1 is SEHNR and CDR2 is FQNEAQ (reference sequence). The DNA for the CDR3 is TGTGCCAGCAGCTTATACCGGGACTACGGTCGGGAGCAGTTCTTC. Translation: CASSLYRDYGREQFF.

The chain carries TRBV4-1 and TRBJ2-5; 10 nucleotides line up with TRBD1. The last part of the DNA fits TRBJ2-7 better; the J call may be wrong. The CDR3 extends over 14 amino acids. The germline V gene has CDR1 MGHRA and CDR2 YSYEKL. The CDR3 sequence is CASSWDRGNYEQYF. The DNA of the CDR3 is TGCGCCAGCAGCTGGGACAGGGGAAACTACGAGCAGTACTTC.

This clone is a singleton in its sample. The chain employs TRBV7-2 and TRBJ2-2; D might be TRBD2 (5 bases). Trimming took off 3 bases at V and 4 bases at J, with 9 bases between the two ends. Germline V lookup: CDR1 SGHTA, CDR2 FQGNSA. This CDR3 spans 14 amino acids. CDR3 DNA sequence: TGTGCCAGCAGCTTCGGGGTGATCACCGGGGAGCTGTTTTTT. It is translated as CASSFGVITGELFF.

The rearrangement uses TRBV9 and TRBJ2-3; 7 bases match TRBD1. The trim removed 2 bases at V and 0 bases at J, leaving 6 bases unmatched. The CDR3 has 16 residues. The germline V gene encodes CDR1 SGDLS and CDR2 YYNGEE. CDR3 residues: CASSVTGTASTDTQYF. CDR3 DNA sequence: TGTGCCAGCAGCGTTACCGGGACAGCTAGCACAGATACGCAGTATTTT.

The chain employs TRBV27 and TRBJ2-3; 13 positions match TRBD2. The germline V gene has CDR1 MNHEY and CDR2 SMNVEV (reference sequence). J gave up 5 bases and V 3 bases, and 8 bases lay outside the gene matches. This CDR3 has 17 residues. CDR3 DNA sequence: TGTGCCAGCAGTTTTAGGGGACTAGCGGGAAGGGTAGATACGCAGTATTTT. This sequence encodes CASSFRGLAGRVDTQYF.

The chain couples TRBV9 to TRBJ1-1; a possible D gene is TRBD1 (5 bases). Germline values: CDR1 SGDLS, CDR2 YYNGEE. The CDR3 extends over 14 amino acids. The germline V and J ends were trimmed by 1 base and 2 bases, with 9 bases remaining between them. The CDR3 nucleotides are TGTGCCAGCAGCGTATCCAGGGCCAACACTGAAGCTTTCTTT. It is translated as CASSVSRANTEAFF.

The chain recombines TRBV7-3 with TRBJ2-2, with D hard to call. This CDR3 comprises 14 residues. Germline CDR1 reads SGHTA; CDR2 reads FQGTGA. With 2 bases removed from V and 2 bases from J, the gap between germline ends came to 6 bases. CDR3 loop: CASSLAGNTGELFF. The CDR3 DNA reads TGTGCCAGCAGCTTAGCAGGAAACACCGGGGAGCTGTTTTTT. Full variable domain (missing parts from reference TRBV7-3 and TRBJ2-2): GAGVSQTPSNKVTEKGKYVELRCDPISGHTALYWYRQSLGQGPEFLIYFQGTGAADDSGLPNDRFFAVRPEGSVSTLKIQRTERGDSAVYLCASSLAGNTGELFFGEGSRLTVL.